This TCR beta chain stems from a study of OX40 agonist ivuxolimab in advanced cancers. About the study: Approximately 41% of patients had received prior checkpoint inhibitor therapy.

This clone appeared a few times. TCRdb's copy holds only in-frame clones and misses some; the assay was immunoSEQ multiplex PCR. The sample has under 110,000 clones; 90% are singletons. The CDR3 runs 14 residues. Looked up from germline, CDR1 is LNHDA and CDR2 is SQIVND (reference sequence). The V gene lost 4 bases and the J gene lost 2 bases, with 9 bases spanning the gap. This receptor was obtained from an adult with an advanced solid tumor such as melanoma, head and neck, liver or kidney cancer. V and J are TRBV19 and TRBJ1-5, with D uncertain. The sample was CD4+ or CD8+ T cells sorted from blood, taken in a trial of the OX40 agonist ivuxolimab. The CDR3 DNA reads TGTGCCAGTAGTAAGCCTGACGGCAATCAGCCCCAGCATTTT. It codes for CASSKPDGNQPQHF. Full variable domain (outside the CDR3, taken from reference TRBV19 and TRBJ1-5): DGGITQSPKYLFRKEGQNVTLSCEQNLNHDAMYWYRQDPGQGLRLIYYSQIVNDFQKGDIAEGYSVSREKKESFPLTVTSAQKNPTAFYLCASSKPDGNQPQHFGDGTRLSIL.